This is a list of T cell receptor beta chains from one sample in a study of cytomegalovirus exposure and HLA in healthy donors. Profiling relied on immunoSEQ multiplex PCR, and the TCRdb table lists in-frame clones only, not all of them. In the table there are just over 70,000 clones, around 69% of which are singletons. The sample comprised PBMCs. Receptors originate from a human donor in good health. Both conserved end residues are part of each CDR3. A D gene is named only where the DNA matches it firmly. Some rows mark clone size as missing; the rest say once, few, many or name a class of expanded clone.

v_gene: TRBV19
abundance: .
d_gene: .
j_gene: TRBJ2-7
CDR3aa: CASSIRGSSYEQYF
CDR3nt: TGTGCCAGTAGTATAAGGGGAAGCTCCTACGAGCAGTACTTC

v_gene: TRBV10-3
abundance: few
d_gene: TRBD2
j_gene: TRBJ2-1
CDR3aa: CATTPAGAMSSYNEQFF
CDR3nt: TGTGCCACGACGCCAGCGGGGGCGATGAGCTCCTACAATGAGCAGTTCTTC

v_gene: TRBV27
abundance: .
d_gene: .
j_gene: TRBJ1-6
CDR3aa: CASHRRGAGGIRDSPLHF
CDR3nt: TGTGCCAGCCATAGGCGAGGGGCCGGGGGGATACGTGATTCACCCCTCCACTTT

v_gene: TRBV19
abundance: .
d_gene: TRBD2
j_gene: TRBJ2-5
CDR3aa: CASSIGLAGEGQETQYF
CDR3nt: TGTGCCAGTAGTATTGGTCTAGCGGGAGAGGGGCAAGAGACCCAGTACTTC

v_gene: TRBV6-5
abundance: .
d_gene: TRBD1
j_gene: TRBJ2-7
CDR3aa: CASSWTGDNEQYF
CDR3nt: TGTGCCAGCAGTTGGACAGGGGACAACGAGCAGTACTTC

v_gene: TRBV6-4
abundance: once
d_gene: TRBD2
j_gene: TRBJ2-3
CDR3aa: CASSDSGGSADTQYF
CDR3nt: TGTGCCAGCAGTGACTCGGGCGGGAGCGCAGATACGCAGTATTTT

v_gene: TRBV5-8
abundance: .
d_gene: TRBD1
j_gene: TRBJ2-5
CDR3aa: CASSAGQGAWETQYF
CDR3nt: TGTGCCAGCAGCGCGGGACAGGGGGCCTGGGAGACCCAGTACTTC

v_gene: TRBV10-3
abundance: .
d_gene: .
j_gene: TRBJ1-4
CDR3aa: CAISEFGQSTNEKLFF
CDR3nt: TGTGCCATCAGTGAGTTTGGACAGTCGACTAATGAAAAACTGTTTTTT

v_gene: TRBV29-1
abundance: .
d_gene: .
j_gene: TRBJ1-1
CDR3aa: CSVEDGPPGDTEAFF
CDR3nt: TGCAGCGTTGAAGATGGGCCCCCGGGAGACACTGAAGCTTTCTTT

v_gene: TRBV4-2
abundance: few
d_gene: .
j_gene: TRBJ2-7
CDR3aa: CASSLGGSYEQYF
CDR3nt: TGTGCCAGCAGCCTGGGGGGTTCCTACGAGCAGTACTTC

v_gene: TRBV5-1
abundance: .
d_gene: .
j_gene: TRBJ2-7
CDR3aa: CASSWRGTESDEQYF
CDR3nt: TGCGCCAGCAGCTGGAGGGGGACAGAGTCGGACGAGCAGTACTTC

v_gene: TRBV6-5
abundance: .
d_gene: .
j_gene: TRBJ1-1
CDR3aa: CASSRGAGDTEAFF
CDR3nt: TGTGCCAGCAGCCGGGGGGCGGGTGACACTGAAGCTTTCTTT

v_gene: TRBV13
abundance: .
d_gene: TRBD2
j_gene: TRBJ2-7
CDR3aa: CASSPGLGRGEQYF
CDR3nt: TGTGCCAGCAGCCCGGGACTAGGGAGGGGAGAGCAGTACTTC

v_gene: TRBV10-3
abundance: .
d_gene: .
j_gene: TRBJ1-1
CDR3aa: CATSTDLNTEAFF
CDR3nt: TGTGCCACCTCGACAGATTTGAACACTGAAGCTTTCTTT

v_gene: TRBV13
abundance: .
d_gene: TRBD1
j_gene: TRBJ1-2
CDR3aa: CASSLGRTGGSYGYTF
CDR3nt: TGTGCCAGCAGCTTAGGACGGACAGGGGGTTCGTATGGCTACACCTTC

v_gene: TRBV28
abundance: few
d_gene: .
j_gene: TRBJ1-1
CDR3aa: CASSLIDTEAFF
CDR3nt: TGTGCCAGCAGTTTAATAGATACTGAAGCTTTCTTT

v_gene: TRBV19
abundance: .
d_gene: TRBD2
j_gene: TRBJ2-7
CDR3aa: CASSPSSGASYEQYF
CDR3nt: TGTGCCAGTAGCCCCTCTAGCGGGGCCTCCTACGAGCAGTACTTC

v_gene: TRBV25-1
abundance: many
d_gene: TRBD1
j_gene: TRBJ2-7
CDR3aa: CASSTTGTSYEQYF
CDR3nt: TGTGCCAGCAGTACGACAGGGACCTCCTACGAGCAGTACTTC

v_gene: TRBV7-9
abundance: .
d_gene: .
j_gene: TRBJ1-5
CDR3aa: CASSSTGTPQHF
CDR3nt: TGTGCCAGCAGCTCTACAGGGACGCCCCAGCATTTT

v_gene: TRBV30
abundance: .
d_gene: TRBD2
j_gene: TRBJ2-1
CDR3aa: CAWSSRTSGFSYNEQFF
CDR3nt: TGTGCCTGGAGTTCCCGGACTAGCGGATTCTCCTACAATGAGCAGTTCTTC

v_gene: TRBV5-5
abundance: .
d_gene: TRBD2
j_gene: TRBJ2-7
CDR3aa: CASSPAGTSGGYEQYF
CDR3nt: TGTGCCAGCAGCCCGGCCGGGACTAGCGGAGGCTACGAGCAGTACTTC

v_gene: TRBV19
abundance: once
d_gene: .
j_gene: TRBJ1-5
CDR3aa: CASSNPRQVSNQPQHF
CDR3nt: TGTGCCAGTAGTAACCCAAGACAGGTTAGCAATCAGCCCCAGCATTTT

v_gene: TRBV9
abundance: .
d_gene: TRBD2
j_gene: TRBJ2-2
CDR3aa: CASSVSGNTGELFF
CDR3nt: TGTGCCAGCAGCGTAAGCGGGAATACCGGGGAGCTGTTTTTT

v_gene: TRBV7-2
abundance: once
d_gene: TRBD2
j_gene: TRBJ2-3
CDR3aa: CASSSRSMASGDTQYF
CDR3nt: TGTGCCAGCAGCTCCCGCTCCATGGCTAGCGGTGATACGCAGTATTTT

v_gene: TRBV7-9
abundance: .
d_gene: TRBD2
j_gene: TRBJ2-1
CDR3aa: CASRYIAGVVYNEQFF
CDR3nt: TGTGCCAGCAGATACATAGCGGGAGTGGTCTACAATGAGCAGTTCTTC

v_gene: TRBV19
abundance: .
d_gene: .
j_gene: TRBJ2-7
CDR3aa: CASSIADSTSYEQYF
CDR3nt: TGTGCCAGTAGTATAGCGGACAGTACCTCCTACGAGCAGTACTTC

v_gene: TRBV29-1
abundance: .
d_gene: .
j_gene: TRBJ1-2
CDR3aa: CSVGQMLVDGYTF
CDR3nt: TGCAGCGTTGGACAGATGCTAGTCGATGGCTACACCTTC

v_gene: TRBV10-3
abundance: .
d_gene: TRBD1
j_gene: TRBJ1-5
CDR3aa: CAISGTGNQPQHF
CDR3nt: TGTGCCATCAGCGGGACAGGCAATCAGCCCCAGCATTTT

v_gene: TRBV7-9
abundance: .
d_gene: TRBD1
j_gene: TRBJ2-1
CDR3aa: CASRGGQGRNEQFF
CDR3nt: TGTGCCAGCCGCGGGGGACAGGGGAGAAATGAGCAGTTCTTC

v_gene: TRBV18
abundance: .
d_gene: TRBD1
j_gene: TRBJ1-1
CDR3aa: CASSPTGGYSEAFF
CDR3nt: TGTGCCAGCTCACCCACAGGGGGCTATAGTGAAGCTTTCTTT

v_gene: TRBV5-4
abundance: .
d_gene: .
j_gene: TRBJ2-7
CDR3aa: CASRHIDRPGEQYF
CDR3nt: TGTGCCAGCAGACATATTGACAGGCCCGGCGAGCAGTACTTC

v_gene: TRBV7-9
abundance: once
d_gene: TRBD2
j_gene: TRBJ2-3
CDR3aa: CASSLSGGRADTQYF
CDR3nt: TGTGCCAGCAGCTTATCCGGGGGGAGGGCAGATACGCAGTATTTT

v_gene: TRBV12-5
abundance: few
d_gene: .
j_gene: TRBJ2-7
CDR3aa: CASGLPRLEQYF
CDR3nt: TGTGCTAGTGGTTTGCCCCGGTTGGAGCAGTACTTC